The 8 T cell receptor beta chains in this list originate from one sample, sequenced in a study of T cell responses to AZD1222 COVID-19 vaccine. TCRdb keeps only in-frame clones here, not all; method: immunoSEQ multiplex PCR. The sample gives roughly 120,000 clones, 75% to 90% of which show up once; 3% to 4.5% is in the top ten. This specimen was peripheral blood, taken on day 0 of MenACWY control vaccination. The receptor source for this set is an adult in good health.

Only a few counts were recorded for this clone. J is TRBJ2-3 and V is TRBV2; no reliable D call. The germline gives CDR1 SNHLY, CDR2 FYNNEI. This CDR3 has 13 residues. The V gene lost 7 bases and the J gene lost 0 bases, with 8 bases spanning the gap. CDR3 in amino acids: CASTVTSTDTQYF. In DNA form, the CDR3 reads TGTGCCAGCACGGTGACTAGCACAGATACGCAGTATTTT.

The CDR3 sequence is CASRQSELYGYTF. CDR3 nucleotides: TGTGCCAGCAGACAGAGTGAACTCTATGGCTACACCTTC. The chain links TRBV2 to TRBJ1-2; D not resolved. This CDR3 spans 13 amino acids. Trimming cost V 6 bases and J 4 bases, with 12 bases left between them. Germline loops: CDR1 SNHLY, CDR2 FYNNEI.

This clone has only one observation. The rearrangement uses TRBV27 and TRBJ2-3; possibly TRBD1 for D (6 bases). Trimming pared 6 bases from V and 5 bases from J, leaving 12 bases between. This CDR3 is 13 amino acids long. CDR1 is MNHEY, CDR2 SMNVEV, per germline (reference sequence). CDR3 in amino acids: CASSFTTGDTQYF. The CDR3 DNA sequence: TGTGCCAGCAGCTTCACGACAGGAGATACGCAGTATTTT.

The chain links TRBV3-1 (or the pseudogene TRBV3-2) to TRBJ2-5; 10 bases are shared with TRBD2. CDR3 length equals 16 residues. Germline CDR1 reads LGHDT; CDR2 reads YNNKEL (reference sequence). Trimming cost V 4 bases and J 4 bases; bases outside gene matches: 9. CDR3 DNA: TGTGCCAGCAGCCCGCGGACTAGCGGTGGGTTAGAGACCCAGTACTTC. The encoded protein is CASSPRTSGGLETQYF.

The chain recombines TRBV30 with TRBJ2-3; no clear D gene. CDR3 length: 13 amino acids. Germline V gene data show CDR1 as GTSNPN and CDR2 as SVGIG (reference sequence). Trimming took 1 base from V and 6 from J, leaving 11 bases between them. CDR3 region: CAWSDLGEDTQYF. Here the CDR3 DNA reads TGTGCCTGGAGTGACCTCGGTGAGGATACGCAGTATTTT.

The chain carries TRBV9 and TRBJ2-3; TRBD1 matches 9 bases. Germline V gene sequence: CDR1 SGDLS, CDR2 YYNGEE. CDR3 size: 15 residues. The ends lost 3 bases at V and 7 bases at J; junction bases unmatched: 9. CDR3 coding DNA: TGTGCCAGCAGCGCCCCAACAGGGGGCGGGAATACGCAGTATTTT. Translated, it gives CASSAPTGGGNTQYF. Drawing the rest from reference TRBV9 and TRBJ2-3, the complete variable domain is DSGVTQTPKHLITATGQRVTLRCSPRSGDLSVYWYQQSLDQGLQFLIQYYNGEERAKGNILERFSAQQFPDLHSELNLSSLELGDSALYFCASSAPTGGGNTQYFGPGTRLTVL.

The V and J genes are TRBV18 and TRBJ2-7; TRBD1 aligns across 8 bases. The CDR3 is 15 amino acids. V was clipped by 0 bases and J by 3 bases; unmatched bases: 4. Germline V gene sequence: CDR1 KGHSH, CDR2 LQKENI. CDR3 nucleotides: TGTGCCAGCTCACCACCGGAACAGGGGGGCTACGAGCAGTACTTC. Protein product: CASSPPEQGGYEQYF.

The V gene is TRBV15, the J gene TRBJ2-5, with unresolved D. Germline CDR1 LNHNV, CDR2 YYDKDF (reference sequence). This CDR3 is 12 amino acids long. Trimming stripped 5 bases from V and 10 bases from J, with 14 bases between. The CDR3 DNA is TGTGCCACCAGCTTAGTGCGCGGAAACCAGTACTTC. Amino acids: CATSLVRGNQYF.